This paragraph reports one T cell receptor beta chain. Its antigen is not identified. This sample is part of a study of blood T cells in healthy people across ages. A J-beta primer mix and a sample-barcoded 5' primer were used in a second PCR of about 7 to 12 cycles. TCRdb ran MiXCR on the 5' RACE reads and lists one entry per CDR3 protein. This repertoire shows about 1,800,000 distinct CDR3 sequences, 28% found once; its top ten account for over 7%. The CDR3 loop spans 19 amino acids. The germline gives CDR1 MNHNS, CDR2 SASEGT. Study-level findings and limits: A strong correlation was found between TCR beta diversity and the percentage of naive T cells.

The V gene is TRBV6-1, the J gene TRBJ2-5, with 8 positions matching TRBD2. The tail of the sequence fits TRBJ2-7 better, so the J call may be wrong. Sequences were obtained from blood. This TCR was recovered from a woman aged 25 to 39 in good health. The CDR3 region is CASSQRTSLGVLLVYEQYF. CDR3 nucleotide sequence: TGTGCCAGCAGTCAAAGGACTAGCCTTGGGGTTTTGCTGGTTTACGAGCAGTACTTC.